This is a list of T cell receptor beta chains from one sample in a study of T cells in Graves' hyperthyroidism and ophthalmopathy. Each CDR3 protein is one row after TCRdb ran MiXCR on the multiplex PCR reads. The top ten hold more than 30% of the sample, which has 350,000 to 450,000 distinct CDR3 sequences, roughly a sixth seen once. Sequencing input: blood. All receptors come from a woman aged 25 to 45 with Graves' hyperthyroidism that later progressed to Graves' ophthalmopathy. CDR3s include the opening cysteine and the closing phenylalanine or tryptophan. D genes are given only for firm matches. Only part of the rows carry a size: once, few, many, or a class if the clone is expanded.

J gene: TRBJ2-1
D gene: TRBD2
clone size: many
V gene: TRBV6-2/TRBV6-3
CDR3 protein: CASNWEREGPLSSSYNEQFF
CDR3 DNA: TGTGCCAGCAACTGGGAGCGGGAGGGCCCTCTCTCTTCGTCCTACAATGAGCAGTTCTTC

J gene: TRBJ2-3
D gene: .
clone size: many
V gene: TRBV2
CDR3 protein: CASSARRQGADTQYF
CDR3 DNA: TGTGCCAGCAGTGCCCGGAGGCAGGGAGCAGATACGCAGTATTTT

J gene: TRBJ1-2
D gene: .
clone size: many
V gene: TRBV28
CDR3 protein: CASSPNNYGYTF
CDR3 DNA: TGTGCCAGCAGCCCTAATAACTATGGCTACACCTTC

J gene: TRBJ1-5
D gene: .
clone size: many
V gene: TRBV6-5
CDR3 protein: CASTQANQPQHF
CDR3 DNA: TGTGCCAGCACACAGGCCAATCAGCCCCAGCATTTT

J gene: TRBJ2-3
D gene: TRBD2
clone size: .
V gene: TRBV15
CDR3 protein: CATSSSSGTETDTQYF
CDR3 DNA: TGTGCCACCAGCAGCTCTAGCGGGACGGAAACAGATACGCAGTATTTT

J gene: TRBJ2-7
D gene: .
clone size: .
V gene: TRBV7-2
CDR3 protein: CASSPWSVTPYEQYF
CDR3 DNA: TGTGCCAGCAGCCCTTGGTCTGTAACGCCCTACGAGCAGTACTTC

J gene: TRBJ2-3
D gene: TRBD1
clone size: many
V gene: TRBV5-1
CDR3 protein: CASSTPGTGGADTQYF
CDR3 DNA: TGCGCCAGCAGCACCCCGGGGACAGGGGGGGCAGATACGCAGTATTTT

J gene: TRBJ1-1
D gene: .
clone size: many
V gene: TRBV24-1
CDR3 protein: CATSDPVGPEEGAFF
CDR3 DNA: TGTGCCACCAGTGATCCTGTCGGGCCTGAGGAGGGGGCTTTCTTT

J gene: TRBJ2-7
D gene: TRBD1
clone size: many
V gene: TRBV6-1
CDR3 protein: CASSPGTGTHEQYF
CDR3 DNA: TGTGCCAGCAGTCCCGGGACAGGGACTCACGAGCAGTACTTC

J gene: TRBJ2-3
D gene: .
clone size: many
V gene: TRBV12-3/TRBV12-4
CDR3 protein: CASSFPNQPDTQYF
CDR3 DNA: TGTGCCAGCAGTTTTCCCAACCAACCAGATACGCAGTATTTT

J gene: TRBJ2-2
D gene: .
clone size: .
V gene: TRBV19
CDR3 protein: CASSIPGETGGLFF
CDR3 DNA: TGTGCCAGTAGTATTCCGGGAGAAACCGGGGGGCTGTTTTTT

J gene: TRBJ1-1
D gene: .
clone size: .
V gene: TRBV27
CDR3 protein: CASRGDYAEAFF
CDR3 DNA: TGTGCCAGCAGGGGGGACTACGCTGAAGCTTTCTTT

J gene: TRBJ1-5
D gene: .
clone size: few
V gene: TRBV19
CDR3 protein: CASSSGIWPQHF
CDR3 DNA: TGTGCCAGTAGTTCTGGGATTTGGCCCCAGCATTTT

J gene: TRBJ2-3
D gene: TRBD2
clone size: .
V gene: TRBV4-2
CDR3 protein: CASSQVGSGRLTQYF
CDR3 DNA: TGTGCCAGCAGCCAAGTTGGTAGCGGGAGGCTTACGCAGTATTTT

J gene: TRBJ2-1
D gene: TRBD2
clone size: .
V gene: TRBV5-1
CDR3 protein: CASSLRRTATSASGEQFF
CDR3 DNA: TGCGCCAGCAGCTTGAGGCGAACCGCAACTAGCGCGAGCGGTGAGCAGTTCTTC

J gene: TRBJ1-5
D gene: TRBD1
clone size: few
V gene: TRBV18
CDR3 protein: CASSPIQGARNQPQHF
CDR3 DNA: TGTGCCAGCTCACCTATCCAGGGGGCGCGCAATCAGCCCCAGCATTTT

J gene: TRBJ2-3
D gene: .
clone size: few
V gene: TRBV9
CDR3 protein: CASSVWSWDTQYF
CDR3 DNA: TGTGCCAGCAGCGTTTGGAGTTGGGATACGCAGTATTTT

J gene: TRBJ2-1
D gene: TRBD1
clone size: .
V gene: TRBV24-1
CDR3 protein: CATSDPQGVQVGEQFF
CDR3 DNA: TGTGCCACCAGTGATCCGCAGGGGGTGCAGGTTGGCGAGCAGTTCTTC

J gene: TRBJ1-2
D gene: TRBD1
clone size: few
V gene: TRBV15
CDR3 protein: CATSRRDSHYGYTF
CDR3 DNA: TGTGCCACCAGCAGAAGGGACAGCCACTATGGCTACACCTTC

J gene: TRBJ2-1
D gene: TRBD2
clone size: many
V gene: TRBV27
CDR3 protein: CASTHTSGYNEQFF
CDR3 DNA: TGTGCCAGCACCCACACTAGCGGTTACAATGAGCAGTTCTTC

J gene: TRBJ2-3
D gene: .
clone size: .
V gene: TRBV20-1
CDR3 protein: CSAPWSWVTDTQYF
CDR3 DNA: TGCAGTGCCCCGTGGAGTTGGGTCACAGATACGCAGTATTTT

J gene: TRBJ1-5
D gene: .
clone size: many
V gene: TRBV28
CDR3 protein: CASSSYRSNQPQHF
CDR3 DNA: TGTGCCAGCAGTAGTTACAGAAGCAATCAGCCCCAGCATTTT

J gene: TRBJ2-1
D gene: .
clone size: many
V gene: TRBV20-1
CDR3 protein: CSARGVLDYNEQFF
CDR3 DNA: TGCAGTGCTAGGGGGGTTCTAGACTACAATGAGCAGTTCTTC

J gene: TRBJ2-7
D gene: .
clone size: .
V gene: TRBV2
CDR3 protein: CASSEALTGTYEQYF
CDR3 DNA: TGTGCCAGCAGTGAAGCGCTTACGGGGACCTACGAGCAGTACTTC

J gene: TRBJ1-5
D gene: TRBD1
clone size: .
V gene: TRBV29-1
CDR3 protein: CSVGGTGAQPQHF
CDR3 DNA: TGCAGCGTCGGCGGGACAGGGGCTCAGCCCCAGCATTTT

J gene: TRBJ2-2
D gene: .
clone size: many
V gene: TRBV15
CDR3 protein: CATSRDRKQRAGELFF
CDR3 DNA: TGTGCCACCAGCAGAGATCGGAAACAGAGGGCCGGGGAGCTGTTTTTT

J gene: TRBJ1-3
D gene: TRBD1
clone size: .
V gene: TRBV19
CDR3 protein: CASSDDRDTGNTIYF
CDR3 DNA: TGTGCCAGTAGTGACGACAGGGACACTGGAAACACCATATATTTT

J gene: TRBJ1-1
D gene: .
clone size: many
V gene: TRBV12-3/TRBV12-4
CDR3 protein: CASRPHSTEAFF
CDR3 DNA: TGTGCCAGCAGGCCACATTCGACTGAAGCTTTCTTT

J gene: TRBJ1-1
D gene: TRBD1
clone size: many
V gene: TRBV19
CDR3 protein: CASSALDRVEPEAFF
CDR3 DNA: TGTGCCAGTAGTGCCTTAGACAGGGTCGAGCCTGAAGCTTTCTTT

J gene: TRBJ1-1
D gene: .
clone size: many
V gene: TRBV12-3/TRBV12-4
CDR3 protein: CASSLKGESMGAEAFF
CDR3 DNA: TGTGCCAGCAGTTTAAAAGGAGAATCCATGGGCGCTGAAGCTTTCTTT

J gene: TRBJ2-3
D gene: .
clone size: .
V gene: TRBV2
CDR3 protein: CASSERGADTQYF
CDR3 DNA: TGTGCCAGCAGTGAGAGGGGGGCAGATACGCAGTATTTT

J gene: TRBJ2-6
D gene: .
clone size: few
V gene: TRBV4-2
CDR3 protein: CASSQDPGVGANVLTF
CDR3 DNA: TGTGCCAGCAGCCAAGATCCCGGGGTTGGGGCCAACGTCCTGACTTTC

J gene: TRBJ2-7
D gene: .
clone size: many
V gene: TRBV29-1
CDR3 protein: CSVEEGERYEQYF
CDR3 DNA: TGCAGCGTTGAAGAGGGGGAGAGGTACGAGCAGTACTTC

J gene: TRBJ1-4
D gene: .
clone size: many
V gene: TRBV5-8
CDR3 protein: CASSLGEYGSATNEKLFF
CDR3 DNA: TGTGCCAGCAGCTTGGGTGAATACGGATCTGCAACTAATGAAAAACTGTTTTTT

J gene: TRBJ1-5
D gene: .
clone size: few
V gene: TRBV27
CDR3 protein: CASSPGAIGNQPQHF
CDR3 DNA: TGTGCCAGCAGTCCGGGGGCGATTGGCAATCAGCCCCAGCATTTT

J gene: TRBJ1-1
D gene: .
clone size: .
V gene: TRBV29-1
CDR3 protein: CSVVRDTEAFF
CDR3 DNA: TGCAGCGTTGTACGGGACACTGAAGCTTTCTTT

J gene: TRBJ2-1
D gene: .
clone size: many
V gene: TRBV28
CDR3 protein: CASSLLGGGGEQFF
CDR3 DNA: TGTGCCAGCAGTTTATTGGGAGGGGGGGGTGAGCAGTTCTTC

J gene: TRBJ2-7
D gene: TRBD1
clone size: .
V gene: TRBV19
CDR3 protein: CASSLSGGDEQYF
CDR3 DNA: TGTGCCAGTAGTCTTTCAGGGGGCGACGAGCAGTACTTC

J gene: TRBJ2-1
D gene: .
clone size: many
V gene: TRBV20-1
CDR3 protein: CSARTLNNEQFF
CDR3 DNA: TGCAGTGCCCGGACCCTAAACAATGAGCAGTTCTTC

J gene: TRBJ2-1
D gene: TRBD2
clone size: many
V gene: TRBV9
CDR3 protein: CASSTLSGGAGNEQFF
CDR3 DNA: TGTGCCAGCAGCACCCTTAGCGGGGGGGCGGGCAATGAGCAGTTCTTC

J gene: TRBJ2-1
D gene: TRBD2
clone size: .
V gene: TRBV29-1
CDR3 protein: CSVVGTSGSRYNEQFF
CDR3 DNA: TGCAGCGTTGTGGGGACTAGCGGGAGTCGTTACAATGAGCAGTTCTTC

J gene: TRBJ1-6
D gene: TRBD1
clone size: few
V gene: TRBV5-1
CDR3 protein: CASSMTGSYNSPLHF
CDR3 DNA: TGCGCCAGCAGCATGACAGGGTCCTATAATTCACCCCTCCACTTT

J gene: TRBJ1-5
D gene: .
clone size: many
V gene: TRBV28
CDR3 protein: CASSGAGVDGNQPQHF
CDR3 DNA: TGTGCCAGCAGTGGTGCGGGGGTCGATGGCAATCAGCCCCAGCATTTT

J gene: TRBJ2-1
D gene: .
clone size: .
V gene: TRBV4-1
CDR3 protein: CASSQEGDFSYSEQFF
CDR3 DNA: TGCGCCAGCAGCCAGGAGGGGGACTTCTCCTACAGTGAGCAGTTCTTC

J gene: TRBJ2-2
D gene: .
clone size: few
V gene: TRBV4-1
CDR3 protein: CASSHQQGELFF
CDR3 DNA: TGCGCCAGCAGCCATCAACAGGGGGAGCTGTTTTTT

J gene: TRBJ2-1
D gene: TRBD1
clone size: once
V gene: TRBV5-1
CDR3 protein: CASRPFRQGSYNEQFF
CDR3 DNA: TGCGCCAGCAGACCCTTCCGACAGGGGAGCTACAATGAGCAGTTCTTC

J gene: TRBJ1-4
D gene: .
clone size: many
V gene: TRBV5-1
CDR3 protein: CASSWKDSRLGDEKLFF
CDR3 DNA: TGCGCCAGCAGCTGGAAGGACAGCCGTTTAGGTGATGAAAAACTGTTTTTT

J gene: TRBJ2-5
D gene: TRBD2
clone size: .
V gene: TRBV20-1
CDR3 protein: CSAKRLAGRLETQYF
CDR3 DNA: TGCAGTGCCAAGAGACTAGCGGGGCGTTTAGAGACCCAGTACTTC

J gene: TRBJ2-1
D gene: .
clone size: .
V gene: TRBV15
CDR3 protein: CATSREGPAETQFF
CDR3 DNA: TGTGCCACCAGCAGAGAAGGCCCAGCAGAGACCCAGTTCTTC

J gene: TRBJ1-1
D gene: TRBD1
clone size: many
V gene: TRBV10-3
CDR3 protein: CAISESGIGQGNTEAFF
CDR3 DNA: TGTGCCATCAGTGAGTCGGGTATTGGACAGGGGAACACTGAAGCTTTCTTT